These T cell receptor beta chains were read from a single sample in a study of T cells of healthy individuals. TCRdb re-analysed the 5' RACE reads in MiXCR, keeping a single row per CDR3 protein. The table includes roughly 87,000 distinct CDR3 sequences, 17% detected once. The source of these receptors is a human donor in good health. Both conserved end residues are part of each CDR3. A D gene is named only where the DNA matches it firmly. The listing skips clone size in some rows; elsewhere it reads once, few, many or a size class.

size	J	V	D	CDR3	DNA
.	TRBJ2-3	TRBV3-1	TRBD2	CASSQTLSGGASDTQYF	TGTGCCAGCAGCCAGACTCTAAGCGGGGGGGCATCAGATACGCAGTATTTT
.	TRBJ1-1	TRBV20-1	TRBD1	CSAPPGQGVPGTEAFF	TGCAGTGCTCCACCGGGACAGGGGGTCCCGGGGACTGAAGCTTTCTTT
few	TRBJ1-6	TRBV20-1	.	CSAREGGAGAFSYSPLHF	TGCAGTGCTAGAGAGGGAGGGGCGGGGGCCTTTTCCTATTCACCCCTCCACTTT
.	TRBJ1-1	TRBV10-3	TRBD1	CAFRTGCAFF	TGTGCCTTCCGGACAGGGTGTGCTTTCTTT
many	TRBJ2-7	TRBV28	TRBD2	CASSLSAGGGYEQYF	TGTGCCAGCAGTTTATCAGCGGGAGGAGGATATGAGCAGTACTTC
few	TRBJ2-2	TRBV6-5	.	CASRTTDLGELFF	TGTGCCAGCAGGACGACAGATCTTGGGGAGCTGTTTTTT
many	TRBJ1-2	TRBV4-3	TRBD1	CASSQDTGGSANYGYTF	TGCGCCAGCAGCCAAGATACAGGGGGATCGGCTAACTATGGCTACACCTTC
.	TRBJ1-5	TRBV7-9	TRBD1	CASSPTGGINQPQHF	TGTGCCAGCAGCCCTACAGGGGGGATAAATCAGCCCCAGCATTTT
many	TRBJ2-7	TRBV9	TRBD2	CASSVEGTSASEQYF	TGTGCCAGCAGCGTAGAGGGGACTAGCGCTTCCGAGCAGTACTTC
many	TRBJ2-3	TRBV9	.	CASSVGKGDTQYF	TGTGCCAGCAGCGTAGGGAAAGGAGATACGCAGTATTTT
few	TRBJ2-2	TRBV4-3	.	CASSERAGSTGELFF	TGCGCCAGCAGCGAAAGGGCGGGAAGTACCGGGGAGCTGTTTTTT
.	TRBJ2-5	TRBV7-2	.	CASSSSPGTRLHF	TGTGCCAGCAGCTCCTCCCCCGGGACTCGCTTGCACTTC
.	TRBJ2-3	TRBV5-1	.	CASSRGGPSHTDTQYF	TGCGCCAGCAGCCGTGGGGGACCGAGCCACACAGATACGCAGTATTTT
many	TRBJ2-1	TRBV4-1	TRBD1	CASSLADRFEQFF	TGCGCCAGCAGCCTTGCGGACAGGTTTGAGCAGTTCTTC
.	TRBJ2-1	TRBV28	.	CAISHNPNNEQFF	TGTGCCATCTCGCATAACCCTAACAATGAGCAGTTCTTC
few	TRBJ2-3	TRBV10-3	.	CAISESRGSTDTQYF	TGTGCCATCAGTGAGTCGAGGGGTAGCACAGATACGCAGTATTTT
.	TRBJ2-7	TRBV4-2	TRBD1	CASSQVEDRGGYEQYF	TGTGCCAGCAGCCAAGTGGAGGACAGGGGCGGCTACGAGCAGTACTTC
few	TRBJ1-5	TRBV6-5	TRBD1	CASRLQGANQPQHF	TGTGCCAGCAGACTACAGGGGGCAAATCAGCCCCAGCATTTT
many	TRBJ2-7	TRBV7-2	.	CASSLLRDSYEQYF	TGTGCCAGCAGCTTACTACGTGACTCCTACGAGCAGTACTTC
many	TRBJ1-3	TRBV20-1	TRBD1	CSAGDSFIHSGNTIYF	TGCAGTGCTGGGGACAGCTTTATCCACTCTGGAAACACCATATATTTT
few	TRBJ1-5	TRBV28	.	CASSLALWGKVNQPQHF	TGTGCCAGCAGTTTGGCCCTATGGGGGAAGGTCAATCAGCCCCAGCATTTT
.	TRBJ2-5	TRBV15	.	CATSGKTQYF	TGTGCCACCAGCGGGAAGACCCAGTACTTC
.	TRBJ2-1	TRBV27	.	CASSPTGLLRVSEQFF	TGTGCCAGCAGTCCCACGGGCCTTCTCCGGGTGAGTGAGCAGTTCTTC
few	TRBJ1-4	TRBV6-1	.	CASRGSSGIRIEKLFF	TGTGCCAGCAGGGGATCATCCGGGATCAGGATTGAAAAACTGTTTTTT
few	TRBJ2-7	TRBV28	.	CASSLPYRTSSYEQYF	TGTGCCAGCAGTTTACCGTACAGGACAAGCTCCTACGAGCAGTACTTC
few	TRBJ2-5	TRBV28	TRBD2	CASKRRLAGGGETQYF	TGTGCCAGCAAACGGAGACTAGCGGGAGGTGGAGAGACCCAGTACTTC
.	TRBJ2-1	TRBV25-1	TRBD2	CAALGERSGNYNEQFF	TGTGCCGCCCTCGGGGAAAGGAGCGGGAACTACAATGAGCAGTTCTTC
.	TRBJ1-1	TRBV5-1	TRBD1	CASSSNSDRASTEAFF	TGCGCCAGCAGCTCCAATTCGGACAGGGCAAGCACTGAAGCTTTCTTT
many	TRBJ1-5	TRBV28	.	CASSFLSLGYQPQHF	TGTGCCAGCAGTTTTTTAAGTTTGGGCTACCAGCCCCAGCATTTT